This TCR beta chain was sequenced during a study of cytomegalovirus exposure and HLA in healthy donors. Trimming took off 5 bases at V and 12 bases at J, with 16 bases between the two ends. CDR3 length equals 12 residues. Germline V gene data show CDR1 as MNHEY and CDR2 as SVGAGI. General study findings and limits: Later analysis showed TCR association rates varying by HLA locus, highest for DRB1 and lowest for HLA-C. TCR beta chain V- and J-gene trimming was linked, in a later analysis, to a missense variant in DCLRE1C. Three of the chains that were CMV-associated were confirmed in vitro to be specific for CMV antigens. Sequencing likely caused a cluster of highly shared sequence variants.

In the PCR, 60 Vbeta and 13 Jbeta primers were used. The repertoire was sequenced with immunoSEQ multiplex PCR; TCRdb's copy has only in-frame clones and lacks some. The sample holds 150,000 to 200,000 clones; around 84% are singletons and the top ten take 1.9%. A note on this clone: What it binds is not known.

The chain employs TRBV6-5 and TRBJ1-1, with D maybe TRBD1 (6 bases). Specimen: PBMCs. The sequence came from a man younger than 35 in good health and CMV-seronegative. The CDR3 sequence: CASSRGARGTFF. The CDR3 DNA reads TGTGCCAGCAGTCGAGGGGCCAGGGGTACTTTCTTT.